This T cell receptor beta chain was captured by sequencing in a study of Tregs in tolerant kidney transplant recipients (dated by TCRdb to the late 2010s). Regarding the complete study: Related donors were used in the transplants with nonmyeloablative bone marrow transplantation, and mixed chimerism was transient in the human trials. The study used TCRbeta sequencing to identify donor-specific regulatory T cells before combined kidney and bone marrow transplantation, then tracked those cells after transplant.

In regard to this clone: The antigen it binds to is not known. The read ends 3 residues shy of where the CDR3 ends; the end is completed using the germline J gene.

Overall study outcomes, separate from this receptor: Expanding Tregs with activated donor B cells appeared to identify the most biologically relevant and donor-specific TCRbeta repertoire. Donor-specific Treg expansion was found to exceed global Treg expansion in tolerant patients, suggesting antigen-driven rather than nonspecific expansion. Biological reproducibility was not examined directly, but technical replication error appeared to be minimal. Because only a small number of patients were included, the study had limitations, and the results will need to be validated in larger populations as well as under other immunosuppression protocols. For some patients, the PCR primers changed as time went on, which meant samples from those patients could not be compared with one another at the nucleotide level.

Reading from cysteine to phenylalanine, the CDR3 counts 13 amino acids. The 30 bases shown cover part of the CDR3, and their frame starts at base 1. V and J are truncated by 0 bases and 5 bases respectively, leaving an intervening sequence of 8 bases. CDR1 and CDR2, looked up from the germline V gene, are SGHDT and YYEEEE. For TCRbeta CDR3 sequencing, genomic DNA from the sorted cells was extracted using the QIAGEN DNeasy Blood and Tissue Kit. Through immunoSEQ, high-throughput TCRbeta CDR3 sequencing was done commercially, including PCR amplification with internal controls and bias correction. Per the source publication's procedure: Unique productive TCRbeta sequences were defined by CDR3 nucleotide sequence where primers matched, otherwise by CDR3 amino acid sequence with Vbeta and Jbeta genes. Sorting error was corrected by removing sequences shared between sorted populations at a frequency ratio of 2:1 or less, and the remaining shared sequences were assigned to the higher population. Donor-reactive sequences were defined as at least 5-fold expanded in CFSE-low cells versus unstimulated cells, with frequency of at least 0.01% in CFSE-low cells. Repertoire divergence was quantified by Jensen-Shannon divergence using the top 100 TCRbeta sequences ranked by frequency. For samples with multiple sequencing runs, sorting error was corrected separately for each run before the runs were pooled. TCRdb carries this immuneACCESS record with in-frame sequences only. Its versions omit some clonotypes, under half of them owing to an unresolved V gene in the studies checked, with the rest unexplained. V and J calls and clone size are given by that table; D and trimming were obtained from the DNA. This sample's listing comprises tens of thousands of clones. Under 0.9% of the sample belongs to the ten largest clones.

Reading the label with the study, this specimen's time point is: blood sample drawn before combined kidney and bone marrow transplant. Unstimulated Tregs (CD4+CD25+CD127-), CD4+ non-Tregs (CD4+CD25-), CD4 and CD8 cells were FACS-sorted from thawed PBMCs. The patients were a few recipients of combined kidney and bone marrow transplants from the ITN036ST trial, and samples were available only from these trial subjects. Healthy control blood was processed to PBMCs by Ficoll density gradient and cryopreserved, and patient PBMCs were collected before and after transplant. The sample in question was CD4+ T cells from blood, obtained before the transplant. The sequence was obtained from a human donor who received a combined kidney and bone marrow transplant. The rearrangement joined TRBV5-6 to TRBJ2-5, with the D gene not confidently named. Partial CDR3 DNA: TGTGCCAGCAGCTTGGGAAGGGTGGAGACC. This encodes CASSLGRVET. The entire CDR3 protein is CASSLGRVETQYF.